These T cell receptor beta chains were read from a single sample in a study of spatial heterogeneity in lung cancer. TCRdb re-analysed the 5' RACE reads in MiXCR, keeping a single row per CDR3 protein. The sample lists nearly 15,000 distinct CDR3 sequences; 7% to 9% were seen once. Sequencing used PBMCs, obtained at surgery. The source of these receptors is a female donor with early-stage non-small cell lung cancer. Each CDR3 is given with its conserved first and last residue. The D gene is left open where the match is weak. Some rows mark clone size as missing; the rest say once, few, many or name a class of expanded clone.

>TRBV30|NA|many|TRBJ1-6
CACPGPNSPLHF
TGTGCCTGCCCCGGACCAAATTCACCCCTCCACTTT
>TRBV5-1|TRBD1|many|TRBJ2-3
CASSFQGQSTDTQYF
TGCGCCAGCAGCTTCCAGGGACAGAGCACAGATACGCAGTATTTT
>TRBV20-1|NA|many|TRBJ2-5
CSALRGNQETQYF
TGCAGTGCTCTAAGGGGGAACCAAGAGACCCAGTACTTC
>TRBV28|TRBD1|many|TRBJ2-4
CASSLDRVKNIQYF
TGTGCCAGCAGTCTTGACAGGGTCAAAAACATTCAGTACTTC
>TRBV29-1|NA|few|TRBJ2-2
CSVLRAGRVDTGELFF
TGCAGCGTTCTCCGGGCTGGCAGGGTGGATACCGGGGAGCTGTTTTTT
>TRBV7-2|NA|NA|TRBJ2-7
CASSSQTRSYEQYF
TGTGCCAGCAGCTCGCAGACTCGATCCTACGAGCAGTACTTC
>TRBV6-6|NA|few|TRBJ2-1
CASSYSLRNEQFF
TGTGCCAGCAGTTACTCCCTTCGAAATGAGCAGTTCTTC
>TRBV7-3|NA|NA|TRBJ2-6
CASSLGVTGANVLTF
TGTGCCAGCAGCCTAGGGGTAACCGGGGCCAACGTCCTGACTTTC
>TRBV12-3/TRBV12-4|TRBD2|medium-sized|TRBJ2-1
CASTPGLGSYNEQFF
TGTGCCAGCACCCCGGGACTAGGCTCCTACAATGAGCAGTTCTTC
>TRBV29-1|TRBD1|many|TRBJ1-1
CSVTPGGANTEAFF
TGCAGCGTTACTCCAGGGGGCGCGAACACTGAAGCTTTCTTT
>TRBV20-1|TRBD2|many|TRBJ2-7
CSTTSGVSYEQYF
TGCAGTACAACTAGCGGAGTCTCCTACGAGCAGTACTTC
>TRBV18|TRBD2|many|TRBJ2-2
CASSQGLSGELFF
TGTGCCAGCTCACAGGGACTATCTGGGGAGCTGTTTTTT
>TRBV7-6|NA|many|TRBJ1-4
CASSVGATNEKLFF
TGTGCCAGCAGCGTAGGCGCAACTAATGAAAAACTGTTTTTT
>TRBV19|NA|many|TRBJ2-1
CASSIWSGSSYNEQFF
TGTGCCAGTAGTATCTGGTCCGGGAGCTCCTACAATGAGCAGTTCTTC
>TRBV6-2/TRBV6-3|TRBD1|many|TRBJ2-5
CASSPWTGLRETQYF
TGTGCCAGCAGTCCTTGGACAGGCCTACGAGAGACCCAGTACTTC
>TRBV20-1|NA|NA|TRBJ2-5
CSARAGANKETQYF
TGCAGTGCTAGAGCGGGGGCGAATAAAGAGACCCAGTACTTC
>TRBV12-3/TRBV12-4|NA|NA|TRBJ2-5
CASSLSPGGSGTQYF
TGTGCCAGCAGTTTGTCCCCAGGGGGGTCCGGGACCCAGTACTTC
>TRBV28|TRBD2|NA|TRBJ2-7
CASSRSGSGQWGSYEQYF
TGTGCCAGCAGTCGTAGCGGGAGCGGGCAATGGGGCTCCTACGAGCAGTACTTC
>TRBV12-3/TRBV12-4|NA|NA|TRBJ2-1
CASSFGGHNEQFF
TGTGCCAGCAGTTTCGGTGGGCACAATGAGCAGTTCTTC
>TRBV28|NA|many|TRBJ2-4
CASPPPGLAKNIQYF
TGTGCCAGCCCCCCTCCGGGCCTCGCCAAAAACATTCAGTACTTC
>TRBV20-1|TRBD1|many|TRBJ2-3
CSASSRDRGRADTQYF
TGCAGTGCTAGTTCCCGGGACAGGGGGCGGGCAGATACGCAGTATTTT
>TRBV9|NA|many|TRBJ2-1
CASSVGGSSGDEQFF
TGTGCCAGCAGCGTAGGAGGCTCTAGTGGGGATGAGCAGTTCTTC
>TRBV7-2|TRBD1|many|TRBJ1-4
CASSLSSWAGGYVRLFF
TGTGCCAGCAGCTTATCTAGTTGGGCAGGGGGATACGTTCGGCTGTTTTTT
>TRBV5-5|NA|many|TRBJ2-7
CASASGPQGSYEQYF
TGTGCCAGCGCCAGCGGACCCCAGGGTTCCTACGAGCAGTACTTC
>TRBV2|TRBD1|many|TRBJ1-2
CASGGQGLVYGYTF
TGTGCCAGCGGGGGACAGGGCCTAGTCTATGGCTACACCTTC
>TRBV6-6|NA|many|TRBJ2-3
CASTPGASTDTQYF
TGTGCCAGCACCCCGGGGGCTAGCACAGATACGCAGTATTTT
>TRBV2|TRBD2|many|TRBJ2-7
CASRGGVGTYEQYF
TGTGCCAGCCGGGGGGGGGTTGGCACCTACGAGCAGTACTTC
>TRBV5-1|TRBD1|many|TRBJ2-4
CASSYRTGLAKNIQYF
TGCGCCAGCAGCTACCGGACAGGCTTAGCCAAAAACATTCAGTACTTC
>TRBV4-2|NA|many|TRBJ2-3
CASSPRVHTDTQYF
TGTGCCAGCAGCCCGAGGGTGCACACAGATACGCAGTATTTT
>TRBV28|NA|NA|TRBJ2-2
CASRDGGADDSGELFF
TGTGCCAGCAGGGATGGGGGGGCGGATGACTCCGGGGAGCTGTTTTTT
>TRBV11-2|NA|many|TRBJ2-3
CASSLGTPLSDTQYF
TGTGCCAGCAGCTTAGGAACCCCACTCTCAGATACGCAGTATTTT
>TRBV2|NA|few|TRBJ2-6
CASSEQLLSGANVLTF
TGTGCCAGCAGTGAGCAGTTACTCTCTGGGGCCAACGTCCTGACTTTC
>TRBV7-7|NA|many|TRBJ2-1
CASSLVGGSYNEQFF
TGTGCTAGCAGCTTAGTGGGTGGCTCCTACAATGAGCAGTTCTTC
>TRBV6-2/TRBV6-3|NA|many|TRBJ1-2
CASSPFQGNYGYTF
TGTGCCAGCAGCCCCTTCCAGGGAAACTATGGCTACACCTTC
>TRBV12-5|TRBD1|many|TRBJ2-5
CASAPQGKETQYF
TGTGCTAGTGCCCCACAGGGGAAAGAGACCCAGTACTTC
>TRBV12-3/TRBV12-4|NA|few|TRBJ2-7
CASSFVSSSSYEQYF
TGTGCCAGCAGTTTTGTTTCTAGCAGTTCCTACGAGCAGTACTTC
>TRBV11-2|TRBD1|many|TRBJ1-1
CASSLAGQGRGTEAFF
TGTGCCAGCAGCTTAGCGGGACAGGGGCGAGGAACTGAAGCTTTCTTT
>TRBV29-1|NA|many|TRBJ1-4
CSVVQGNEKLFF
TGCAGCGTTGTTCAGGGAAATGAAAAACTGTTTTTT
>TRBV19|NA|many|TRBJ1-5
CATLPPGENSIFDQPQHF
TGTGCCACCCTGCCGCCGGGCGAGAATAGTATCTTCGATCAGCCCCAGCATTTT
>TRBV20-1|TRBD1|many|TRBJ1-2
CSAARQGATNYGYTF
TGCAGTGCTGCCCGACAGGGTGCAACAAACTATGGCTACACCTTC
>TRBV7-9|TRBD1|many|TRBJ1-1
CASSQGQGNTEAFF
TGTGCCAGCAGCCAAGGACAGGGAAATACTGAAGCTTTCTTT
>TRBV4-3|TRBD2|NA|TRBJ2-7
CASSLGTSGGSYEQYF
TGCGCCAGCAGCCTGGGGACTAGCGGGGGGTCGTACGAGCAGTACTTC
>TRBV19|NA|many|TRBJ1-5
CASSLTASNQPQHF
TGTGCCAGTAGTCTGACAGCTAGCAATCAGCCCCAGCATTTT
>TRBV28|TRBD1|many|TRBJ2-7
CASSLTGTGGGKYF
TGTGCCAGCAGTTTGACCGGGACAGGGGGTGGAAAGTACTTC
>TRBV7-9|NA|many|TRBJ1-5
CASSAQYSNQPQHF
TGTGCCAGCAGCGCCCAGTATAGCAATCAGCCCCAGCATTTT
>TRBV12-3/TRBV12-4|NA|many|TRBJ1-5
CASTLGDLSNQPQHF
TGTGCCAGCACCCTAGGGGACCTTAGCAATCAGCCCCAGCATTTT
>TRBV7-2|NA|NA|TRBJ2-5
CASRKGSLQETQYF
TGTGCCAGCAGAAAGGGGTCCCTTCAAGAGACCCAGTACTTC
>TRBV7-9|NA|NA|TRBJ2-5
CASSSFTGQETQYF
TGTGCCAGCAGCTCTTTTACAGGGCAAGAGACCCAGTACTTC
>TRBV6-2/TRBV6-3|NA|many|TRBJ2-5
CASSPPGHPQETQYF
TGTGCCAGCAGTCCACCGGGACACCCACAAGAGACCCAGTACTTC
>TRBV29-1|NA|few|TRBJ1-2
CSVRLGAPNYGYTF
TGCAGCGTCCGGTTGGGAGCCCCCAACTATGGCTACACCTTC
>TRBV20-1|TRBD1|many|TRBJ1-2
CSAFSRPGQDIANYGYTF
TGCAGTGCTTTTAGCCGTCCGGGACAGGACATCGCTAACTATGGCTACACCTTC
>TRBV29-1|NA|many|TRBJ2-7
CSVVEGRMREQYF
TGCAGCGTCGTGGAGGGCCGGATGAGGGAGCAGTACTTC
>TRBV3-1|NA|few|TRBJ2-4
CASSPPGRENIQYF
TGTGCCAGCAGCCCCCCGGGGCGGGAAAACATTCAGTACTTC
>TRBV29-1|NA|many|TRBJ1-3
CSASAPGNTIYF
TGCAGCGCATCGGCTCCTGGAAACACCATATATTTT
>TRBV7-2|NA|many|TRBJ2-5
CASSFVGQETQYF
TGTGCCAGCAGCTTCGTGGGTCAAGAGACCCAGTACTTC
>TRBV29-1|NA|NA|TRBJ2-7
CSARLFYEQYF
TGTAGCGCCAGACTGTTCTACGAGCAGTACTTC
>TRBV21-1|NA|many|TRBJ2-3
CASSLAGRDTQYF
TGTGCCAGCAGCCTAGCCGGGAGGGATACGCAGTATTTT
>TRBV6-5|NA|many|TRBJ1-4
CASSYVRGEKLFF
TGTGCCAGCAGTTACGTACGCGGTGAAAAACTGTTTTTT
>TRBV5-1|TRBD2|many|TRBJ2-1
CASSLNAGGPNEQFF
TGCGCCAGCAGCTTGAACGCGGGAGGGCCGAATGAGCAGTTCTTC